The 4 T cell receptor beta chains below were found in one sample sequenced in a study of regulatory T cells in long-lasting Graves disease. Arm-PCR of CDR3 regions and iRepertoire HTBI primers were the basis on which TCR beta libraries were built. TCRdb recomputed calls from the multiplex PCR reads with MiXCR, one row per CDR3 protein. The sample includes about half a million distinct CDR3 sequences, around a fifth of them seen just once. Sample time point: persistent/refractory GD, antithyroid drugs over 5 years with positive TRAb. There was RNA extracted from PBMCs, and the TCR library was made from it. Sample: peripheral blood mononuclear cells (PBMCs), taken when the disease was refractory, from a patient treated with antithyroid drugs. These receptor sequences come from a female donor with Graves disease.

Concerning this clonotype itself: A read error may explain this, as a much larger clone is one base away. CDR3 sequence: CASSGLAGVVSAEASF. DNA of the CDR3: TGTGCCAGCAGTGGATTGGCAGGGGTCGTCTCGGCTGAAGCTTCCTTT. The chain has TRBV6-1 and TRBJ1-1; perhaps TRBD1 as D (6 bases). The CDR3 sequence is 16 residues long. From germline, CDR1 is MNHNS and CDR2 SASEGT.

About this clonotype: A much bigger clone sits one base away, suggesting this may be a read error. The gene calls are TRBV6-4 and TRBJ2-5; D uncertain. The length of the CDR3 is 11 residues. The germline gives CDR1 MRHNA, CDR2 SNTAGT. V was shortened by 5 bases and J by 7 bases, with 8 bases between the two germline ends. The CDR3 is CASSYDGTQYF. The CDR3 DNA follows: TGTGCCAGCAGTTACGACGGGACCCAGTACTTC.

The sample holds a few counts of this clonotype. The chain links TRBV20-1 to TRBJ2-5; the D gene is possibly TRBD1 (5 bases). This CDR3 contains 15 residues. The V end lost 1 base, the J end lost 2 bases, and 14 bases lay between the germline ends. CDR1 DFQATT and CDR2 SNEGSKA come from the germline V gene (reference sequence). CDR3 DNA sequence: TGCAGTGCTAGAGTCCAGGGTCTAGGGCAAGAGACCCAGTACTTC. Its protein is CSARVQGLGQETQYF.

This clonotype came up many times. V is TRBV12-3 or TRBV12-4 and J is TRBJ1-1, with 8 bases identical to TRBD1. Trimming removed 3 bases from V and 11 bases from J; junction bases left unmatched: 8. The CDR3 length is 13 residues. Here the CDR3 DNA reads TGTGCCAGCAGTTTTGCCACAGGGGGGAGGGCTTTCTTT. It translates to CASSFATGGRAFF.